This TCR beta chain is from a study of blood T cell repertoires in COVID-19 (dated by TCRdb to 2020 to 2021). Background on the whole study: Samples from collaborators originated in the United States, Italy and Spain and spanned both the acute and convalescent phases of COVID-19. Samples came from the ongoing ImmuneRACE study (first 160 participants) plus 1,254 subjects from 6 global collaborators. Deeply sampled blood TCRbeta repertoires from subjects exposed to, actively infected with, or recovered from COVID-19 were included in the dataset. The repertoires were made available in a free public database intended to serve as a resource for research on the immune response to SARS-CoV-2. Where HLA class I and class II types were available, the types were taken from metadata supplied by the sample provider, not from assay-based typing. The material from the prospective study consisted of cDNA or gDNA derived from T cells, B-cell-depleted T cells, or PBMCs. Nearly every sample came with metadata listing a de-identified subject ID, COVID-19 status, age in years and sex.

This clone was detected once. The antigen it recognizes is unknown. Qualities for individual bases were not recorded, and no much larger clone is one base off. What the work shows at the level of the full study, not this receptor alone: How much clinical and demographic metadata was included differed by source and by participant, and the metadata was provided uncurated.

TCRbeta CDR3 regions were amplified from genomic DNA using the immunoSEQ Assay, a bias-controlled multiplex PCR. In the authors' own workflow: Within the assay, amplification of reference gene primers was used to estimate how many nucleated cells each sample contained. Sequence reads were collapsed and filtered to measure the absolute abundance of every unique TCRbeta CDR3 rearrangement. For each sample, productive Simpson clonality was calculated as the square root of Simpson's diversity index over productive rearrangements. Drawn from immuneACCESS, this table holds only the in-frame rearrangements with V and J called that TCRdb kept. Clones are partly lost; checked studies trace under half to an unresolved V gene and leave the rest unexplained. The V and J calls and clone size are taken from that table; D and trimming were inferred from the DNA. This sample holds 220,000 or so clones; approximately 77% were observed only once. Around 3.3% of the sample belongs to the ten largest clones.

Whole blood was collected in K2EDTA tubes by collaborating institutions according to the institutions' own protocols. For TCRbeta analysis, collaborator samples were shipped as frozen whole blood, as isolated PBMCs, or as DNA extracted from either sample type. Sample: peripheral blood. The TCR sequence derives from a woman of 80 years or more with acute or convalescent COVID-19.

CDR3 region: CASSRKQGIGTGELFF. In nucleotide form, the sequence is TGTGCCAGCTCACGTAAACAGGGGATCGGTACCGGGGAGCTGTTTTTT. In this chain, TRBV18 is recombined with TRBJ2-2, and 7 bases in between align with TRBD1. The cysteine opens and the phenylalanine closes a CDR3 of 16 amino acids. Only CDR3 DNA remains: 48 bases, in frame from the first base. CDR1 KGHSH and CDR2 LQKENI are derived from the germline V gene. Germline trimming: 4 bases from V, 5 bases from J; junction bases outside gene matches: 10.